The T cell receptor beta chain under discussion was sequenced for a study of shared clonotypes between healthy human individuals. Across the study: Researchers drew samples from two women and a few men aged 18 to 49. Each donor's CD8 memory used one plate, CD8 naive two, each CD4 subset three. Study-level findings and limits: Shared clonotypes: about 5.3% naive CD4, roughly 4% naive CD8, less than 2.5% memory CD4, about 0.41% memory CD8. Larger estimated richness was generally recorded for naive subsets relative to memory subsets.

Data came from immunoSEQ multiplex PCR; TCRdb stores just in-frame clones and leaves some out. Among a few hundred thousand clones listed, about 96% were seen once. About this clone: No antigen is known for it.

There are 20 residues in the CDR3. Germline V lookup: CDR1 KGHSH, CDR2 LQKENI. V gave up 3 bases and J gave up 1 base; unmatched junction bases: 20. The chain joins TRBV18 to TRBJ2-7; 8 positions agree with TRBD1. The TCR originated in a woman between 25 and 40 years old in good health. The sequenced sample was naive CD4+ T cells sorted from blood. Subset noted: CD45RA+ positively selected. The CDR3 DNA reads as TGTGCCAGCTCACCTGCCGGGATGGGCAGGGGGCTTATAGGGTCCTACGAGCAGTACTTC. Its translation: CASSPAGMGRGLIGSYEQYF.